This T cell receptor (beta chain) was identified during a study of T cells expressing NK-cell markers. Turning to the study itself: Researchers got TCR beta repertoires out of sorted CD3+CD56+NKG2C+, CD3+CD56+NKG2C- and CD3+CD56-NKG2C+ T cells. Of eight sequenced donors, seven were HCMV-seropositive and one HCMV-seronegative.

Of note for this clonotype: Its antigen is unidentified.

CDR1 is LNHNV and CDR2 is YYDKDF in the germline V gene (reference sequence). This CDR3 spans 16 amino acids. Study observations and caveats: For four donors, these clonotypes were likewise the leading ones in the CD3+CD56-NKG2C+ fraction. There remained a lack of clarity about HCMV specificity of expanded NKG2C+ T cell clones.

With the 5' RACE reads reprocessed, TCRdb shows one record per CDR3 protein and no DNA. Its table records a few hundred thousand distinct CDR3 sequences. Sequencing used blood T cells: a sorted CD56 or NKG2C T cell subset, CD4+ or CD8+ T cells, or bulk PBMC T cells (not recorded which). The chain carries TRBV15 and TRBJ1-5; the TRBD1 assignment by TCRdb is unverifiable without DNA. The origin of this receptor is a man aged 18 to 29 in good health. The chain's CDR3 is CATSRAGTVATQPQHF.